The next 24 T cell receptor beta chains were all read from a single sample in a study of blood T cell repertoires in COVID-19. Produced via immunoSEQ multiplex PCR; TCRdb's table is partial and in-frame only. The data show 40,000 to 50,000 clones, 80% to 90% seen once. Sequencing was carried out using peripheral blood. These receptors came from a human donor in a cohort sampled during active COVID-19. The donor label of this sample is uncertain.

The J gene is TRBJ1-1, the V gene TRBV11-2; D is unresolved. This CDR3 is 15 amino acids long. Germline values: CDR1 SGHAT, CDR2 FQNNGV. Trimming removed 4 bases from V and 4 bases from J, with 16 bases in between. The CDR3 region has the DNA TGTGCCAGCAGCTCAACCAGACCGGGAGGCACTGAAGCTTTCTTT. This codes for CASSSTRPGGTEAFF.

V usage is TRBV5-4 and J usage is TRBJ1-1, with 7 nucleotides matching TRBD1. This CDR3 has 13 residues. Germline lookup yields CDR1 SGHNT and CDR2 YYREEE (reference sequence). Losses at the gene ends were 3 bases for V and 4 bases for J; bases not matched to a gene: 3. The DNA of the CDR3 is TGTGCCAGCAGCTGGGCAGGGGGCACTGAAGCTTTCTTT. This encodes CASSWAGGTEAFF.

The gene calls are TRBV7-9 and TRBJ2-7, with 8 bases that match TRBD1. Germline CDR1 is SEHNR and CDR2 is FQNEAQ (reference sequence). The ends lost 1 base at V and 4 bases at J; junction bases unmatched: 0. The CDR3 extends over 13 amino acids. The CDR3 region is CASSLDRGYEQYF. The CDR3 DNA follows: TGTGCCAGCAGCTTAGACAGGGGGTACGAGCAGTACTTC.

The CDR3 DNA is TGCAGCGCGGACGCCCACGGGGGGCGGACTGAAGCTTTCTTT. Translated, it gives CSADAHGGRTEAFF. The rearrangement links TRBV29-1 to TRBJ1-1; tentative D call: TRBD1 (6 bases). V was cut by 7 bases and J by 5 bases, with 20 bases left in between. Germline V gives CDR1 SQVTM, CDR2 ANQGSEA. The CDR3 covers 14 residues.

V and J are TRBV7-3 and TRBJ2-5; TRBD1 aligns across 8 bases. CDR3 length: 15 residues. Germline loops: CDR1 SGHTA, CDR2 FQGTGA. The V gene end was trimmed by 0 bases and the J gene end by 5 bases; junction bases not matched to a gene: 5. The CDR3 loop reads CASSLTSDRAETQYF. In DNA, the CDR3 is TGTGCCAGCAGCTTAACGTCGGACAGGGCGGAGACCCAGTACTTC.

This clone was counted a few times. This chain joins TRBV21-1 and TRBJ1-6; the DNA was not compared with TRBD1, the D call given in the table. TRBV21-1 is designated a pseudogene. The CDR3 contains 16 residues. The CDR3 here is CAITPGRAPLNSPLHF. CDR3 in DNA: TGTGCCATTACCCCAGGCAGGGCCCCTTTGAATTCACCCCTCCACTTT.

The rearrangement links TRBV19 to TRBJ2-7, with a possible D match to TRBD1 (6 bases). The CDR3 totals 12 residues. Trimming took 10 bases from V and 4 from J, leaving 14 bases between them. Per the germline V gene, CDR1 is LNHDA and CDR2 is SQIVND (reference sequence). The CDR3 sequence is CATSDSKYEQYF. For the CDR3, the DNA is TGTGCCACCTCGGACAGTAAATACGAGCAGTACTTC.

The chain uses TRBV5-1 and TRBJ2-1; TRBD2 matches at 11 bases. The CDR3 spans 17 residues. CDR1 SGHRS and CDR2 YFSETQ come from the germline V gene. V was pared by 4 bases and J by 2 bases, with 8 bases of the junction left unmatched. The CDR3 region has the DNA TGCGCCAGCAGCCTGGCTAGCGGGGGGCCTACCTACAATGAGCAGTTCTTC. It is translated as CASSLASGGPTYNEQFF.

The CDR3 loop reads CATGTELTNEKLFF. In DNA form, the CDR3 reads TGTGCCACAGGGACAGAACTAACTAATGAAAAACTGTTTTTT. The chain uses TRBV19 and TRBJ1-4, with 7 bases matching TRBD1. V gave up 10 bases and J gave up 1 base; unmatched junction bases: 6. CDR3 length: 14 residues. CDR1 is LNHDA and CDR2 is SQIVND in the germline V gene (reference sequence).

The table lists this clone with a count of one. The CDR3 here is CASLRGNTEAFF. For the CDR3, the DNA is TGTGCCAGCCTAAGGGGGAACACTGAAGCTTTCTTT. The chain couples TRBV6-5 to TRBJ1-1; TRBD1 might be the D (5 bases). This CDR3 spans 12 amino acids. Germline V gives CDR1 MNHEY, CDR2 SVGAGI. Trimming cost V 8 bases and J 1 base, with 8 bases left between them.

The chain joins TRBV29-1 to TRBJ1-1, with 8 nucleotides matching TRBD1. The V gene end was trimmed by 3 bases and the J gene end by 10 bases; junction bases not matched to a gene: 10. The germline V gene encodes CDR1 SQVTM and CDR2 ANQGSEA. The CDR3 loop spans 13 amino acids. The chain's CDR3 is CSVEPETGVRAFF. Written as DNA, the CDR3 is TGCAGCGTTGAGCCTGAGACAGGGGTACGAGCTTTCTTT.

The gene calls are TRBV18 and TRBJ2-7; possible D gene TRBD2, 6 bases. The CDR3 totals 14 residues. V lost 2 bases and J lost 7, with 15 bases in between. Germline loops: CDR1 KGHSH, CDR2 LQKENI. CDR3 bases: TGTGCCAGCTCACCAGGGACCGACCGGGGGGAGCAGTACTTC. It specifies CASSPGTDRGEQYF.

The genes are TRBV7-8 and TRBJ2-3, with D uncertain. CDR1 and CDR2 from the germline V gene are SGHVS and FQNEAQ. The CDR3 contains 13 residues. V was clipped by 1 base and J by 10 bases, with 12 bases between them. This chain's CDR3 is CASSLGAGWAQYF. The CDR3 nucleotides read TGTGCCAGCAGCTTAGGGGCCGGTTGGGCGCAGTATTTT.

This chain links TRBV5-4 with TRBJ2-5, with TRBD2 identical over 8 bases. V shed 1 base and J 4 bases; nucleotides not matched to a gene: 3. The germline V gene has CDR1 SGHNT and CDR2 YYREEE (reference sequence). This CDR3 is built from 14 residues. The CDR3 DNA sequence: TGTGCCAGCAGCTTGTCGGGAGGGGGAGAGACCCAGTACTTC. Translated, it gives CASSLSGGGETQYF.

V and J are TRBV5-8 and TRBJ2-7; perhaps TRBD2 as D (5 bases). V dropped 6 bases and J dropped 5 bases, with 12 bases sitting between them. From germline, CDR1 is SGHTS and CDR2 YDEGEE. This CDR3 comprises 12 residues. CDR3 in amino acids: CASTSRRNEQYF. DNA of the CDR3: TGTGCCAGCACCTCTCGGAGGAACGAGCAGTACTTC.

This clone has a single count. V and J are TRBV7-3 and TRBJ2-6, with 9 bases matching TRBD2. In germline, CDR1 is SGHTA, CDR2 FQGTGA. This CDR3 contains 16 residues. The J segment lost 2 bases and the V segment lost 5 bases, leaving 4 bases of the junction unmatched. The CDR3 sequence: CASSPQRGAGANVLTF. CDR3 sequence (DNA): TGTGCCAGCAGCCCCCAGCGGGGGGCTGGGGCCAACGTCCTGACTTTC.

This clone was observed a handful of times. V is TRBV13 and J is TRBJ2-7; TRBD1 agrees at 8 bases. Germline V CDR1 and CDR2: PRHDT, FYEKMQ (reference sequence). The length of the CDR3 is 13 residues. The ends lost 5 bases at V and 2 bases at J; junction bases unmatched: 2. CDR3 coding DNA: TGTGCCAGCAGCGTACAGGGGGCCTACGAGCAGTACTTC. Its translation: CASSVQGAYEQYF. The full variable domain, with the rest looked up from reference TRBV13 and TRBJ2-7, is AAGVIQSPRHLIKEKRETATLKCYPIPRHDTVYWYQQGPGQDPQFLISFYEKMQSDKGSIPDRFSAQQFSDYHSELNMSSLELGDSALYFCASSVQGAYEQYFGPGTRLTVT.

The chain has TRBV7-8 and TRBJ1-1, with TRBD1 identical over 9 bases. The V gene end was trimmed by 1 base and the J gene end by 1 base; junction bases not matched to a gene: 4. The CDR3 has 16 residues. The V gene's germline CDR1 is SGHVS and CDR2 FQNEAQ. CDR3 sequence (DNA): TGTGCCAGCAGCTTAGAGGTGGGACAGGGGAACACTGAAGCTTTCTTT. This sequence encodes CASSLEVGQGNTEAFF.

The J gene is TRBJ2-1, the V gene TRBV5-1; D is perhaps TRBD1 (5 bases). This CDR3 spans 15 amino acids. Germline loops: CDR1 SGHRS, CDR2 YFSETQ. V was cut by 1 base and J by 6 bases, with 14 bases left in between. Here the CDR3 DNA reads TGCGCCAGCAGCTTGTTTAGGGCTCAGGGCAATGAGCAGTTCTTC. Amino acids: CASSLFRAQGNEQFF.

The gene calls are TRBV6-6 and TRBJ2-5, with 7 bases fitting TRBD2. In germline, CDR1 is MNHNY, CDR2 SVGAGI (reference sequence). Trimming took 8 bases from V and 3 from J; bases not matched to a gene: 9. The CDR3 runs 14 residues. The DNA of the CDR3 is TGTGCCAGCGCCGGGGCTAGCGGAGAAGAGACCCAGTACTTC. Translating gives CASAGASGEETQYF.

The chain recombines TRBV7-8 with TRBJ1-1, with 7 positions matching TRBD1. The length of the CDR3 is 17 residues. Germline V gene lookup returns CDR1 SGHVS and CDR2 FQNEAQ. With V trimmed by 5 bases and J by 0 bases, 12 bases remained unmatched. CDR3 bases: TGTGCCAGCAGCCCATACAGACAGGGAGTCATGAACACTGAAGCTTTCTTT. This gives the protein CASSPYRQGVMNTEAFF.

The chain joins TRBV6-5 to TRBJ1-5; D not certain. V was clipped by 5 bases and J by 2 bases, with 7 bases between them. In germline, CDR1 is MNHEY, CDR2 SVGAGI. There are 13 residues in the CDR3. The CDR3 coding sequence is TGTGCCAGCAGTCCTTCGGGCAATCAGCCCCAGCATTTT. Protein product: CASSPSGNQPQHF.

The CDR3 protein is CASSATTGGGNEKLFF. For the CDR3, the DNA is TGTGCCAGCAGCGCCACGACAGGGGGCGGAAATGAAAAACTGTTTTTT. The genes are TRBV11-2 and TRBJ1-4; 10 nucleotides line up with TRBD1. CDR1 SGHAT and CDR2 FQNNGV come from the germline V gene. The length of the CDR3 is 16 residues. J gave up 5 bases and V 5 bases, and 8 bases lay outside the gene matches.

In the case of this clone: One end of the junction does not line up with germline, which may come from a read error. The chain is built from TRBV6-1 and TRBJ1-2, with D tentatively TRBD1 (5 bases). CDR3 length: 13 residues. The germline V gene has CDR1 MNHNS and CDR2 SASEGT. CDR3 nucleotides: TGTGCCAGCAGCGAAGGTTCGGGGGTTGGCTACACCTTC. Encoded protein: CASSEGSGVGYTF.